Presented here are 5 T cell receptor beta chains from one specimen sequenced in a study of technical replicates of blood from a handful of donors. Method: immunoSEQ multiplex PCR; TCRdb's copy keeps in-frame clones and lacks some. The table shows 80,000 or so clones, with roughly 98% occurring only once. Sequences were obtained from T cells isolated from PBMCs. All receptors derive from a human donor in good health.

The chain couples TRBV16 to TRBJ1-2; TRBD1 matches at 9 bases. The CDR3 consists of 13 residues. The V gene's germline CDR1 is KGHSY and CDR2 FQNENV. V dropped 5 bases and J dropped 7; count of bases not matched to a gene: 5. The CDR3 DNA is TGTGCCAGCAGCTTACAGGGGGCGCGTGGCTACACCTTC. Translating it yields CASSLQGARGYTF.

The rearrangement joins TRBV29-1 to TRBJ1-2; no clear D gene. V was trimmed by 4 bases and J by 4 bases, leaving 10 bases between them. The CDR3 sequence is 12 residues long. Germline V lookup: CDR1 SQVTM, CDR2 ANQGSEA. In DNA form, the CDR3 reads TGCAGCGTTGCTCGGGGATCCTATGGCTACACCTTC. Its protein product is CSVARGSYGYTF.

The CDR3 loop is CAISREDRETQYF. For the CDR3, the DNA is TGTGCCATCAGCAGGGAGGATCGAGAGACCCAGTACTTC. V usage is TRBV10-3 and J usage is TRBJ2-5, with a weak D call TRBD2 (6 bases). CDR1 ENHRY and CDR2 SYGVKD come from the germline V gene. V was clipped by 6 bases and J by 4 bases, with 12 bases between them. The CDR3 sequence is 13 residues long.

The chain recombines TRBV18 with TRBJ1-4; D gene uncertain. The V gene's germline CDR1 is KGHSH and CDR2 LQKENI. The CDR3 has 12 amino acids. V was shortened by 6 bases and J by 3 bases, with 5 bases between the two germline ends. This CDR3 is CASSAANEKLFF. The CDR3 DNA is TGTGCCAGCTCTGCGGCTAATGAAAAACTGTTTTTT.

The rearrangement joins TRBV29-1 to TRBJ2-7, with TRBD2 matching over 12 bases. The CDR3 extends over 16 amino acids. V lost 2 bases, J lost 3 bases, and 8 bases stayed unmatched. The germline gives CDR1 SQVTM, CDR2 ANQGSEA. The CDR3 coding sequence is TGCAGCGTTGAATCCGGAACTAGCGGGGGGTACTACGAGCAGTACTTC. Translating gives CSVESGTSGGYYEQYF.